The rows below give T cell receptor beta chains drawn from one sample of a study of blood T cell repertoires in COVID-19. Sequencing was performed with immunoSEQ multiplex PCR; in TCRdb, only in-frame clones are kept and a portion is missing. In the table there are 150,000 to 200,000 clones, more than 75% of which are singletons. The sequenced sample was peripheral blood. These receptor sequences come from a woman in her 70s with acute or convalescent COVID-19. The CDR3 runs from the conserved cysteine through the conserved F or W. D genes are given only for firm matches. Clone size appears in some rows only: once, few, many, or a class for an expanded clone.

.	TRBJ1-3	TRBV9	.	TGTGCCAGCAGCGACAGTGGAAACACCATATATTTT	CASSDSGNTIYF
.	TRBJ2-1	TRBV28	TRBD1	TGTGCCAGCAGCCCACCTAGAAGGGGGCGCTGGAATGAGCAGTTCTTC	CASSPPRRGRWNEQFF
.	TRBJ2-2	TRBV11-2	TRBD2	TGTGCCAGCAGCTTAGTTAAGGCGGGGGGACTTCCTACCGGGGAGCTGTTTTTT	CASSLVKAGGLPTGELFF
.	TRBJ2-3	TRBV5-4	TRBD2	TGTGCCAGCAGCTTGGCTCGGGGGGGGCGCTGGACAGATACGCAGTATTTT	CASSLARGGRWTDTQYF
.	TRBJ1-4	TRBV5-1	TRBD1	TGCGCCAGCAGCCCGACGGGACAGGGAGTTGAAAAACTGTTTTTT	CASSPTGQGVEKLFF
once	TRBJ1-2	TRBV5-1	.	TGCGCCAGCAGCTTGGCCTTAAATGGACAATTATCTAACTATGGCTACACCTTC	CASSLALNGQLSNYGYTF
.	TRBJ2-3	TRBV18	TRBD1	TGTGCCAGCTCACCATCACCGGGACAGTGGGCAGATACGCAGTATTTT	CASSPSPGQWADTQYF
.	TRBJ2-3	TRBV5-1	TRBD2	TGCGCCAGCAGCTTGGCGAGGACTAGCGGAGGCACAGATACGCAGTATTTT	CASSLARTSGGTDTQYF
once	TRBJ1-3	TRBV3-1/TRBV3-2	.	TGTGCCAGCAGCCAAGTGGCATTACGGGACTCTGGAAACACCATATATTTT	CASSQVALRDSGNTIYF
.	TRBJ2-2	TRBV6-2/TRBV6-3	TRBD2	TGTGCCAGCAGCACAGGGGGACTAGCGGGAGACCCCGGGGAGCTGTTTTTT	CASSTGGLAGDPGELFF
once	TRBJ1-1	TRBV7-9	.	TGTGCCAGCAGTCCCGGGACACCAAACACTGAAGCTTTCTTT	CASSPGTPNTEAFF
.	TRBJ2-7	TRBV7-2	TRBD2	TGTGCCAGCAGCTTAGCCGGGACTAGCGTTGCCTACGAGCAGTACTTC	CASSLAGTSVAYEQYF
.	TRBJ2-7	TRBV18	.	TGTGCCAGCTCACCAGCCCAGGGCCAGGGCTCCTACGAGCAGTACTTC	CASSPAQGQGSYEQYF
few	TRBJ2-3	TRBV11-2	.	TGTGCCAGCAGCTTAGAGGGGGCGGGACAGCTCACAGATACGCAGTATTTT	CASSLEGAGQLTDTQYF
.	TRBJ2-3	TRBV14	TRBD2	TGTGCCAGCAGCCAAGTACCAGCGGGGATGGGGGATACGCAGTATTTT	CASSQVPAGMGDTQYF
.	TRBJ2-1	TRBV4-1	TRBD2	TGCGCCAGCAGCCAAGATGCGGCGGGAGGTGCCTACAATGAGCAGTTCTTC	CASSQDAAGGAYNEQFF